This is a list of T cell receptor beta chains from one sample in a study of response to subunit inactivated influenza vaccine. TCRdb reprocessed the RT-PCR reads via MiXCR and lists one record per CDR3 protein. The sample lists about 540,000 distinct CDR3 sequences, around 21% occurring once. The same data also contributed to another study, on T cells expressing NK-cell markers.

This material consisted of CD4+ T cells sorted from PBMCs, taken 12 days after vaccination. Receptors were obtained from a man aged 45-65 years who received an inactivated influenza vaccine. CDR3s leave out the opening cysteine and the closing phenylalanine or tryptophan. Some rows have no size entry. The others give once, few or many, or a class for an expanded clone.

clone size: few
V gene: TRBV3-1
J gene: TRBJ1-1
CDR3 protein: ASSQVSQMNTEAF

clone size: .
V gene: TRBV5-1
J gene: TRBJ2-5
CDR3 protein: ASSSPSGASGRAKETQY

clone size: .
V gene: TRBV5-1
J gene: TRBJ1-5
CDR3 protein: ASSLGGGSYQPQH

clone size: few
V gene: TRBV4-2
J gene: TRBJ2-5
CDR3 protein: ASSQDLGGYGETQY

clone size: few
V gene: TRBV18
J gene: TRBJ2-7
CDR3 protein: ASSLTQGYEQY

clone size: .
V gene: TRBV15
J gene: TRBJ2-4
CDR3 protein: ATSRGGMGLAKNIQY

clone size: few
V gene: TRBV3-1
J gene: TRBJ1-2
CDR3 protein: ASSQDLAGVYGYT

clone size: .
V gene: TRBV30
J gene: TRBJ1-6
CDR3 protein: AWSRQGNSPLH

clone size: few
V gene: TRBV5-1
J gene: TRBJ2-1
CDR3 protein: ASSLVTGGGAYNEQF

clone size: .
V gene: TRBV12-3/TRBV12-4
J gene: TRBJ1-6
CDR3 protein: ASSNGLDLH

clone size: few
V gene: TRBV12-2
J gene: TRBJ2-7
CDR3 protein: ASRLTPRESLYEQY

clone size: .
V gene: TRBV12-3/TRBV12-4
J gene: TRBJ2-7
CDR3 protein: ASSSMREQY

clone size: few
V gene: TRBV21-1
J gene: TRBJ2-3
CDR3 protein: ASSKRNQWDTQY

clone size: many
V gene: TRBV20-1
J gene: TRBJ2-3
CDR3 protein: SAPPAGTTDTQY

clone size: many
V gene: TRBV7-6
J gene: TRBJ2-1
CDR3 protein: ASSLRTREGEQF

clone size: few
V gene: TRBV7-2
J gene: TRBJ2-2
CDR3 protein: ASSLGRGGGTGELF

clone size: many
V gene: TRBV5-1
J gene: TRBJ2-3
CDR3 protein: ASSLTGTDTQY

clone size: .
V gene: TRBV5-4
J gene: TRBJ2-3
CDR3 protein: ASSPQTSGGASDTQY

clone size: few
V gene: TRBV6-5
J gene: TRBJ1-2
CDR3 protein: ASSYSFQGNYGYT

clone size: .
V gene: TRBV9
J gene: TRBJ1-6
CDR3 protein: ASSVDRAQSPLH

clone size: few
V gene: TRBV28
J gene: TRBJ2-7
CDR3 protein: ASSYQTYEQY

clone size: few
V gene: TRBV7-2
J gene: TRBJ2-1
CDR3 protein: ASSSLAGVFNFNEQF

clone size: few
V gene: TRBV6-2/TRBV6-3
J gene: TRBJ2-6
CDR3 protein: ASSYSMGTSSGANVLT

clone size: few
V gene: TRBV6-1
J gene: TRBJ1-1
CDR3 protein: ASSLPGGLEAF

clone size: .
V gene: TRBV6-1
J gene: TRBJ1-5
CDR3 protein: ASSPDGGNQPQH

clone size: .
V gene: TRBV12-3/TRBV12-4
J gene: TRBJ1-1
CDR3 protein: ASSLAGKGAEAF

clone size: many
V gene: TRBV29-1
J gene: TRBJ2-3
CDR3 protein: SVAPRGVPNTQY

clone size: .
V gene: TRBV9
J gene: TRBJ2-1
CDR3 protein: ASSVVGSQSYNEQF

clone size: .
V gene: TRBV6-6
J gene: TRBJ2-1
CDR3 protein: ASSYSEGGEQF

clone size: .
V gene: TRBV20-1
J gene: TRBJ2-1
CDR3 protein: SARDSMVDEQF

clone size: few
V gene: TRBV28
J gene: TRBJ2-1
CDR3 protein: ASTTSGGNNEQF

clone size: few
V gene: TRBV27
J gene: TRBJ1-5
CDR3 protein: ASSLRVGDQPQH

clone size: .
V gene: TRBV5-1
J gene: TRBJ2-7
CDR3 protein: ASSRGQAEGEQY

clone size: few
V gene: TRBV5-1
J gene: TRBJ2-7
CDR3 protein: ASSLSSGAYYEQY

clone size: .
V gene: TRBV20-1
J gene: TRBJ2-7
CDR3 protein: SARDGRVHEQY

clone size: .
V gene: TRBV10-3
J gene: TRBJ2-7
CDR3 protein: AISPDGGIYEQY

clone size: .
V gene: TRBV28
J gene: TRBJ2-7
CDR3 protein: ASRTSGLYEQY

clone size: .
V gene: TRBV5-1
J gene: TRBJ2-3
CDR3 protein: ASSLARADTDTQY

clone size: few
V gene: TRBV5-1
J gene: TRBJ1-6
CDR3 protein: ASSLEARVNSPLH

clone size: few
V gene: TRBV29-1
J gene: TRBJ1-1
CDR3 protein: SVTGFNEAF

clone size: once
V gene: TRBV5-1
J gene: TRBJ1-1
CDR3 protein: ASSGGLVNTEAF

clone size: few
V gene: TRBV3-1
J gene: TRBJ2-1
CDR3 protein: ASSQDKGTVIYNEQF

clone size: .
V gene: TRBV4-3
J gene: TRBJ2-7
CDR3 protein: ASSQYGVSSSGGANEQY

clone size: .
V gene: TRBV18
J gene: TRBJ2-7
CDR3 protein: ASSPIVTGVHEQY

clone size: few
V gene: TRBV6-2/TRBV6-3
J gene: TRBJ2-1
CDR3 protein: ASSRAGVRVYNEQF

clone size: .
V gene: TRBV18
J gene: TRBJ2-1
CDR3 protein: ASSPWYNEQF

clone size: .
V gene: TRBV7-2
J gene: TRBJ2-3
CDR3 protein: ASSQRLAGANTDTQY

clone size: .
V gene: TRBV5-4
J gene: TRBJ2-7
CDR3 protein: ASSDQLAGAVEQY

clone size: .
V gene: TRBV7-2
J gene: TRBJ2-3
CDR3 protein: ASSLYPGRTDTQY

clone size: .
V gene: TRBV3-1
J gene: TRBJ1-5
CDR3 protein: ASSQGLGGYGQPQH

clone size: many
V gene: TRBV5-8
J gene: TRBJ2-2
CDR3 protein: ASSFRGTGELF

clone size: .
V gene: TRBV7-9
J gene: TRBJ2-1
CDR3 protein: ASSFPWGHEQF

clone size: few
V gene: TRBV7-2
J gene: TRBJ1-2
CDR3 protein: ASSEVQGDYGYT

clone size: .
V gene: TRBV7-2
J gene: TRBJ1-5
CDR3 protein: ASSLTQGQGQPQH

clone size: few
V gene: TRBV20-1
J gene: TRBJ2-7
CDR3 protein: SARDLLSPLTSYEQY

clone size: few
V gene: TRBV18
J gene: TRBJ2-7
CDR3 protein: ASSPVTGTYEQY

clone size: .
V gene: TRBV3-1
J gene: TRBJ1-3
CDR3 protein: ASSLTPVGVASGNTIY

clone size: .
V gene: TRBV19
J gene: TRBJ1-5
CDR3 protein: ASSIRGILEYSNQPQH

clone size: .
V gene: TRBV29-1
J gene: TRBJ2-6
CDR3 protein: SVVGRGEFGANVLT

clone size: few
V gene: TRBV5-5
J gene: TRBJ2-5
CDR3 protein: ASSFPTGQETQY